What follows is one T cell receptor (beta chain) and its context. The sample carries other DNA sequences with the same CDR3. The sample belongs to a study of blood T cell repertoires in COVID-19. Clones were sequenced by immunoSEQ multiplex PCR, and TCRdb holds only the in-frame ones, with some missing. The sample carries tens of thousands of clones, approximately 71% recorded once. The CDR3 is 13 residues long. The ends were cut back, 3 bases at V and 2 bases at J, with 7 bases in the middle. CDR1 is MNHEY, CDR2 SVGEGT, per germline. The sequencing sample was made of peripheral blood. This rearrangement joins TRBV6-2 or TRBV6-3 to TRBJ1-1; D uncertain. The sequence was obtained from a woman aged 45-59 years with acute or convalescent COVID-19. The CDR3 protein is CASSYLRNTEAFF. The CDR3 region has the DNA TGTGCCAGCAGTTATTTGAGAAACACTGAAGCTTTCTTT.